The 27 T cell receptor beta chains listed next were all sequenced from one sample in a study of control samples from healthy donors and cancer patients. Generated by immunoSEQ multiplex PCR, the TCRdb table keeps only in-frame clones and is missing some. The repertoire holds 150,000 to 200,000 clones, with just over 95% as singletons. Sequencing was performed on blood. All receptors derive from a woman aged 25 to 39 in good health.

The V gene is TRBV30, the J gene TRBJ2-1, with D perhaps matching TRBD2 (6 bases). Trimming shortened V by 3 bases and J by 9 bases, and 12 bases separated the two germline ends. Per the germline V gene, CDR1 is GTSNPN and CDR2 is SVGIG (reference sequence). This CDR3 has 12 amino acids. The CDR3 sequence: CAWRGGISEQFF. DNA for the CDR3: TGTGCCTGGAGGGGGGGAATAAGTGAGCAGTTCTTC.

The V and J genes are TRBV4-1 and TRBJ2-1; possible D gene TRBD2, 5 bases. The CDR3 extends over 16 amino acids. V was clipped by 0 bases and J by 0 bases, with 9 bases between them. Germline loops: CDR1 MGHRA, CDR2 YSYEKL. For the CDR3, the DNA is TGCGCCAGCAGCCAAGAGTACGGGAACTCCTACAATGAGCAGTTCTTC. Translation gives CASSQEYGNSYNEQFF.

V usage is TRBV6-5 and J usage is TRBJ2-1; D not certain. CDR1 is MNHEY, CDR2 SVGAGI, per germline. The CDR3 has 11 amino acids. V lost 8 bases to trimming and J lost 8 bases, with 10 bases between them. CDR3 region: CASSLLYEQFF. CDR3 in DNA: TGTGCCAGCTCGTTGTTGTATGAGCAGTTCTTC.

J is TRBJ1-1 and V is TRBV30; D is unclear. There are 13 residues in the CDR3. Between the trimmed V and J ends, which lost 0 bases and 11 bases, there was a span of 16 bases. Germline CDR1 is GTSNPN and CDR2 is SVGIG (reference sequence). The CDR3 sequence is CAWSVRRDTQAFF. CDR3 sequence (DNA): TGTGCCTGGAGTGTACGGAGGGATACGCAGGCTTTCTTT.

The chain joins TRBV11-2 to TRBJ2-5, with 9 bases lining up with TRBD2. Per the germline V gene, CDR1 is SGHAT and CDR2 is FQNNGV. This CDR3 spans 16 amino acids. The V gene end was trimmed by 0 bases and the J gene end by 6 bases; junction bases not matched to a gene: 8. CDR3 nucleotide sequence: TGTGCCAGCAGCTTAGAAATTAGCGGGAGATCACAGACCCAGTACTTC. Its translation: CASSLEISGRSQTQYF.

The chain joins TRBV7-3 to TRBJ2-2, with a possible D match to TRBD2 (5 bases). Trimming removed 0 bases at V and 2 bases at J, with 10 bases between. The length of the CDR3 is 16 residues. CDR1 SGHTA and CDR2 FQGTGA come from the germline V gene. The CDR3, as DNA: TGTGCCAGCAGCTTAACTCCTAGCCCAAACACCGGGGAGCTGTTTTTT. Its protein is CASSLTPSPNTGELFF.

The chain joins TRBV3-1 (or the pseudogene TRBV3-2) to TRBJ2-5; a weak D match, TRBD2 (7 bases). The V gene lost 4 bases and the J gene lost 1 base, with 16 bases spanning the gap. The CDR3 runs 16 residues. Germline V gives CDR1 LGHDT, CDR2 YNNKEL (reference sequence). The CDR3 DNA is TGTGCCAGCAGCCGGGCCAGAGGGGGGGGCCAAGAGACCCAGTACTTC. This gives the protein CASSRARGGGQETQYF.

V gene TRBV19 combines with J gene TRBJ1-1, with 8 bases fitting TRBD1. In germline, CDR1 is LNHDA, CDR2 SQIVND (reference sequence). The CDR3 is 19 amino acids. The V segment lost 10 bases and the J segment 3 bases; nucleotides outside the gene matches: 25. CDR3 protein: CATAGGPGQGKVLDTEAFF. The CDR3 DNA is TGTGCCACCGCTGGGGGTCCCGGACAGGGCAAAGTGTTGGACACTGAAGCTTTCTTT.

The chain employs TRBV9 and TRBJ2-7; tentatively, D is TRBD1 or TRBD2 (7 bases each). The CDR3 sequence is 14 residues long. V was cut by 4 bases and J by 2 bases, with 13 bases left in between. Germline CDR1 is SGDLS and CDR2 is YYNGEE. The chain's CDR3 is CASSRQGGTYEQYF. The CDR3 DNA follows: TGTGCCAGCAGCCGCCAGGGGGGGACCTACGAGCAGTACTTC.

The V gene is TRBV27, the J gene TRBJ1-1; D not certain. This CDR3 has 14 amino acids. Trimming shortened V by 0 bases and J by 5 bases, and 10 bases separated the two germline ends. Germline V lookup: CDR1 MNHEY, CDR2 SMNVEV (reference sequence). The CDR3 bases are TGTGCCAGCAGTTTATCCAGCACTGGGACTGAAGCTTTCTTT. Its translation is CASSLSSTGTEAFF.

This chain links TRBV6-1 with TRBJ1-6, with 9 positions matching TRBD1. CDR1 is MNHNS, CDR2 SASEGT, per germline. With 1 base clipped from V and 14 bases from J, the junction kept 9 bases outside the gene matches. The CDR3 contains 15 residues. CDR3 coding DNA: TGTGCCAGCAGTGAAGAGGGACAGGGCTTTCAATCCCTCCACTTT. Translation gives CASSEEGQGFQSLHF.

The rearrangement uses TRBV5-1 and TRBJ2-7, with 10 bases that match TRBD2. The CDR3 extends over 15 amino acids. The germline V gene has CDR1 SGHRS and CDR2 YFSETQ. V was clipped by 4 bases and J by 5 bases; unmatched bases: 9. CDR3 in DNA: TGCGCCAGCAGCCCCCTAGCGGGAGTTAGAAACGAGCAGTACTTC. The encoded protein is CASSPLAGVRNEQYF.

The chain uses TRBV2 and TRBJ2-5; the match to TRBD1 covers 8 bases. CDR1 is SNHLY, CDR2 FYNNEI, per germline. The CDR3 has 15 residues. Unmatched junction bases numbered 2, after V lost 1 base and J lost 1 base. The CDR3 here is CASSEDRGSQETQYF. The CDR3 nucleotides read TGTGCCAGCAGTGAAGACAGGGGGAGCCAAGAGACCCAGTACTTC. The full variable domain, rest sourced from reference TRBV2 and TRBJ2-5, is EPEVTQTPSHQVTQMGQEVILRCVPISNHLYFYWYRQILGQKVEFLVSFYNNEISEKSEIFDDQFSVERPDGSNFTLKIRSTKLEDSAMYFCASSEDRGSQETQYFGPGTRLLVL.

Points on this clone: Other DNA sequences in this sample translate to the same CDR3. The chain combines TRBV5-6 with TRBJ1-6; maybe TRBD1 (5 bases). The CDR3 extends over 15 amino acids. Germline lookup yields CDR1 SGHDT and CDR2 YYEEEE. V dropped 1 base and J dropped 8 bases, with 13 bases sitting between them. The CDR3 DNA reads as TGTGCCAGCAGCTTGACGGGGGGTTCTCATTCACCCCTCCACTTT. Its translation is CASSLTGGSHSPLHF.

This rearrangement joins TRBV28 to TRBJ1-2, with 8 bases identical to TRBD1. Trimming cost V 10 bases and J 8 bases; bases outside gene matches: 12. CDR1 MDHEN and CDR2 SYDVKM come from the germline V gene. The CDR3 extends over 13 amino acids. For the CDR3, the DNA is TGTGCCACCCATCCCGGGACAGGATCCGGCTACACCTTC. Its translation is CATHPGTGSGYTF.

This chain joins TRBV28 and TRBJ1-2; 12 bases fit TRBD1. Trimming took 5 bases from V and 6 from J; bases not matched to a gene: 10. This CDR3 spans 16 amino acids. Germline V lookup: CDR1 MDHEN, CDR2 SYDVKM. CDR3 in DNA: TGTGCCAGCAGTATAGGGGGACAGGGGGCTCAACATGGCTACACCTTC. This gives the protein CASSIGGQGAQHGYTF.

The genes are TRBV27 and TRBJ2-7; a possible D gene is TRBD2 (6 bases). CDR1 MNHEY and CDR2 SMNVEV come from the germline V gene (reference sequence). The CDR3 spans 14 residues. Trimming removed 1 base at V and 2 bases at J, with 9 bases between. The CDR3 region has the DNA TGTGCCAGCAGTTTATTTACGGGAGCCTACGAGCAGTACTTC. Protein sequence: CASSLFTGAYEQYF.

The V call is TRBV28, the J call TRBJ1-2; D unclear. Germline values: CDR1 MDHEN, CDR2 SYDVKM. V was cut by 5 bases and J by 4 bases, with 14 bases left in between. The CDR3 has 14 residues. CDR3 sequence: CASSAADFGYGYTF. The CDR3 DNA reads TGTGCCAGCAGTGCAGCCGATTTCGGCTATGGCTACACCTTC.

The CDR3 reads CASSDSLGLMNTEAFF. The CDR3 DNA follows: TGCGCCAGCAGTGACTCTCTTGGGTTGATGAACACTGAAGCTTTCTTT. The V call is TRBV10-2, the J call TRBJ1-1; no clear D gene. The V gene's germline CDR1 is WSHSY and CDR2 SAAADI. The V gene lost 3 bases and the J gene lost 0 bases, with 14 bases spanning the gap. The CDR3 is made up of 16 amino acids.

The chain uses TRBV5-1 and TRBJ2-5, with D uncertain. Looked up from germline, CDR1 is SGHRS and CDR2 is YFSETQ. CDR3 size: 14 residues. With 3 bases removed from V and 2 bases from J, the gap between germline ends came to 11 bases. The CDR3 DNA sequence: TGCGCCAGCAGCTGGGCGACCGGGCAAGAGACCCAGTACTTC. Amino acid sequence: CASSWATGQETQYF.

V usage is TRBV11-2 and J usage is TRBJ2-1; 11 nucleotides align to TRBD2. CDR1 and CDR2 (germline): SGHAT, FQNNGV. J was trimmed by 2 bases and V by 3 bases; bases with no gene match: 3. This CDR3 spans 16 amino acids. CDR3 region: CASSFSGRGTYNEQFF. CDR3 nucleotide sequence: TGTGCCAGCAGCTTTAGCGGGAGGGGTACCTACAATGAGCAGTTCTTC.

The chain couples TRBV19 to TRBJ1-5; 7 bases are a match to TRBD1. The V segment lost 4 bases and the J segment 2 bases; nucleotides outside the gene matches: 8. From germline, CDR1 is LNHDA and CDR2 SQIVND (reference sequence). This CDR3 is 16 amino acids long. As DNA, the CDR3 is TGTGCCAGTAGTAGGGGACAGTATAGGGGCAATCAGCCCCAGCATTTT. Residues: CASSRGQYRGNQPQHF.

The CDR3 reads CASSDSGRNSNQPQHF. CDR3 nucleotides: TGTGCCAGCAGTGACTCCGGCAGAAATAGCAATCAGCCCCAGCATTTT. The chain recombines TRBV6-4 with TRBJ1-5; D unclear. The CDR3 has 16 residues. Germline CDR1 and CDR2: MRHNA and SNTAGT. The ends were cut back, 0 bases at V and 0 bases at J, with 9 bases in the middle.

The rearrangement joins TRBV29-1 to TRBJ1-2; D remains ambiguous. V was trimmed by 7 bases and J by 0 bases, leaving 9 bases between them. Germline V lookup: CDR1 SQVTM, CDR2 ANQGSEA. The CDR3 has 12 amino acids. The CDR3 is CSGTTSNYGYTF. The CDR3 DNA reads as TGCAGCGGGACGACATCTAACTATGGCTACACCTTC.

As regards this clone: Other DNA sequences within the sample encode an identical CDR3. V and J are TRBV7-9 and TRBJ1-5, with 9 positions matching TRBD1. Germline CDR1 reads SEHNR; CDR2 reads FQNEAQ (reference sequence). Losses at the gene ends were 5 bases for V and 4 bases for J; bases not matched to a gene: 3. CDR3 length: 14 amino acids. The CDR3 nucleotides are TGTGCCAGCAGCACGGGACAGGGAAATCAGCCCCAGCATTTT. Translating gives CASSTGQGNQPQHF.

The chain joins TRBV12-3 or TRBV12-4 to TRBJ2-7; no firm D call. CDR3 length: 11 residues. V was clipped by 3 bases and J by 6 bases, with 6 bases between them. The CDR3 DNA reads as TGTGCCAGCAGTTTTCTGGGCGAGCAGTACTTC. Translated: CASSFLGEQYF.

The rearrangement uses TRBV15 and TRBJ1-5; the D gene is possibly TRBD1 (6 bases). The V end lost 0 bases, the J end lost 0 bases, and 9 bases lay between the germline ends. Per the germline V gene, CDR1 is LNHNV and CDR2 is YYDKDF (reference sequence). CDR3 length: 16 residues. The chain's CDR3 is CATSRETGHSNQPQHF. DNA of the CDR3: TGTGCCACCAGCAGAGAGACAGGCCATAGCAATCAGCCCCAGCATTTT.